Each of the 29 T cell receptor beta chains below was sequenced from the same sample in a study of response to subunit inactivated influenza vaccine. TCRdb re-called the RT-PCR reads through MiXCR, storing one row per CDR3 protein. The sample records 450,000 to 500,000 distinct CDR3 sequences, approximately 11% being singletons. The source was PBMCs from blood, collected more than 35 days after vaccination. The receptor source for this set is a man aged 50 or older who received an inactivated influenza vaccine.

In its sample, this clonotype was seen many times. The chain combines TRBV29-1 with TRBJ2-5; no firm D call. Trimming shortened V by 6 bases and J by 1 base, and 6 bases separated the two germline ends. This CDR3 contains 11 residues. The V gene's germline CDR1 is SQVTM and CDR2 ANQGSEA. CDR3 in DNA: TGCAGCGTCTGGGGCCAAGAGACCCAGTACTTC. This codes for CSVWGQETQYF.

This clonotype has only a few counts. The CDR3 DNA is TGTGCCAGCAGCAAGAAGCGGGACAGGGGACAAGAGACCCAGTACTTC. Encoded protein: CASSKKRDRGQETQYF. The rearrangement uses TRBV13 and TRBJ2-5, with 10 bases matching TRBD1. The V gene end was trimmed by 5 bases and the J gene end by 2 bases; junction bases not matched to a gene: 8. From germline, CDR1 is PRHDT and CDR2 FYEKMQ (reference sequence). This CDR3 has 16 residues.

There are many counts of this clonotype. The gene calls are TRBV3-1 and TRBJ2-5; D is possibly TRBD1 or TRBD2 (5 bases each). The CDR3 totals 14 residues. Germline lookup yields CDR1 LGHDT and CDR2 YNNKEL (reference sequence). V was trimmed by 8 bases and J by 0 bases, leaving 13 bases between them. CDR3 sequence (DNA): TGTGCCAGCGAGGGGATTCCATACCAAGAGACCCAGTACTTC. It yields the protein CASEGIPYQETQYF.

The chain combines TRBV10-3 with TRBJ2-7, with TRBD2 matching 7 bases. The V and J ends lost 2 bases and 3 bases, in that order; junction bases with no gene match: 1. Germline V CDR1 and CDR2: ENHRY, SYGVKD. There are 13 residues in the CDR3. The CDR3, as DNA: TGTGCCATCAGTGAGGGGGGGGTCTACGAGCAGTACTTC. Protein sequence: CAISEGGVYEQYF.

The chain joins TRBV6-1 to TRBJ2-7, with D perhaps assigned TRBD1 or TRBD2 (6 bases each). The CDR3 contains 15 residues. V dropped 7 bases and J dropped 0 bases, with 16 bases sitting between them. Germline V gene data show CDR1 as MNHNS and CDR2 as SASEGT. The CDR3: CASTSRGAASYEQYF. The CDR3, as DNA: TGTGCCAGCACCTCGAGGGGGGCCGCCTCCTACGAGCAGTACTTC.

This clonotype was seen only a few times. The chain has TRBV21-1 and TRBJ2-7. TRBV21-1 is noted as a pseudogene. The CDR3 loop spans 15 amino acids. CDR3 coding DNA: TGTGCCAGCAGCAAAGCGGGGATAACCTCCTACGAGCAGTACTTC. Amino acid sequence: CASSKAGITSYEQYF.

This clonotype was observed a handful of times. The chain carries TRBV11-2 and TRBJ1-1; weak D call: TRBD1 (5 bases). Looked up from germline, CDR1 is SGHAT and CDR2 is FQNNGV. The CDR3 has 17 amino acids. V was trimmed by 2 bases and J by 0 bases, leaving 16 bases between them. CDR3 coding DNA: TGTGCCAGCAGCTTATCGGCGCGTAAGGGGATGAACACTGAAGCTTTCTTT. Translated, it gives CASSLSARKGMNTEAFF.

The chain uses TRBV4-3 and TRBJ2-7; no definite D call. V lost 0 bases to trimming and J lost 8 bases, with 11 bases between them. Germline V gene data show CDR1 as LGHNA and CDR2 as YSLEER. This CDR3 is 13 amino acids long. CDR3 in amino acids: CASSQDRNTQQYF. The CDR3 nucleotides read TGCGCCAGCAGCCAAGATCGGAACACGCAGCAGTACTTC.

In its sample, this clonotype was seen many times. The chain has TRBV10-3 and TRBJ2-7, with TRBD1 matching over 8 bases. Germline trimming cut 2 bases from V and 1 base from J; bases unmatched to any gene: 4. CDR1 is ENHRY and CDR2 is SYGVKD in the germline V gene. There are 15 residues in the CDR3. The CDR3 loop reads CAISEGGQGSYEQYF. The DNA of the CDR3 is TGTGCCATCAGTGAGGGAGGACAGGGATCCTACGAGCAGTACTTC.

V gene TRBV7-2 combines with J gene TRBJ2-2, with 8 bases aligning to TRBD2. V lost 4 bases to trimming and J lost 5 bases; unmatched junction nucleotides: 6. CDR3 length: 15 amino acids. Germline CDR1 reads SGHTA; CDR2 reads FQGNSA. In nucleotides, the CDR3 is TGTGCCAGCAGCTCCCCGGGGGGGGGAACCGGGGAGCTGTTTTTT. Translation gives CASSSPGGGTGELFF.

The CDR3 reads CASSLDRRGVRNTEAFF. In DNA form, the CDR3 reads TGTGCCAGCAGCCTGGACAGAAGGGGGGTCCGAAACACTGAAGCTTTCTTT. The chain joins TRBV28 to TRBJ1-1, with D tentatively TRBD1 (6 bases). The CDR3 has 17 amino acids. Germline values: CDR1 MDHEN, CDR2 SYDVKM. Trimming stripped 6 bases from V and 2 bases from J, with 22 bases between. Filled out from reference TRBV28 and TRBJ1-1, the complete variable domain reads DVKVTQSSRYLVKRTGEKVFLECVQDMDHENMFWYRQDPGLGLRLIYFSYDVKMKEKGDIPEGYSVSREKKERFSLILESASTNQTSMYLCASSLDRRGVRNTEAFFGQGTRLTVV.

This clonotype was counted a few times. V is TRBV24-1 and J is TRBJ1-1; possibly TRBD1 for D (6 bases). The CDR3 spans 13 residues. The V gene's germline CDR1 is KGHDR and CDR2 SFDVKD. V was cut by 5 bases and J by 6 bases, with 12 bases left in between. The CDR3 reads CATSAIQGSEAFF. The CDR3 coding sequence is TGTGCCACCAGTGCCATACAGGGCTCTGAAGCTTTCTTT.

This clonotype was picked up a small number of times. CDR3 coding DNA: TGTGCCAGCAGCTTACTACGGGACAGGGGCGACGAGCAGTACTTC. This gives the protein CASSLLRDRGDEQYF. The chain carries TRBV7-6 and TRBJ2-7, with 10 positions matching TRBD1. Germline V gene sequence: CDR1 SGHVS, CDR2 FNYEAQ. This CDR3 has 15 residues. Losses at the gene ends were 2 bases for V and 5 bases for J; bases not matched to a gene: 6.

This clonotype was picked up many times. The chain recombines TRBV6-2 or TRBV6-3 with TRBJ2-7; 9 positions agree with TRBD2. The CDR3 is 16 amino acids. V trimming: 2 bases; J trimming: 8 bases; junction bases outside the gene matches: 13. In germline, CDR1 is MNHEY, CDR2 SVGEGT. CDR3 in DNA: TGTGCCAGCAGTTACGCGACTAGCGGTAGGCTTACGAAGCAGTACTTC. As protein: CASSYATSGRLTKQYF.

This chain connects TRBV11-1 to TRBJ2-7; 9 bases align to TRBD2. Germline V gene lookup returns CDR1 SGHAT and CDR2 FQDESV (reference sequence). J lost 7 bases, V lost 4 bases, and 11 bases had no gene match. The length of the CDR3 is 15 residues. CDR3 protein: CASSSPGTSLSEQYF. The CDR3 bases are TGTGCCAGCAGCTCCCCCGGGACTAGCCTTAGTGAGCAGTACTTC.

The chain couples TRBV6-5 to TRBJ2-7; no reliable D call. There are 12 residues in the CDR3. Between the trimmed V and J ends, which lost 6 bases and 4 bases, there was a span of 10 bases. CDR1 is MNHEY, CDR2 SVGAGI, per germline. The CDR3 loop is CASSDGGYEQYF. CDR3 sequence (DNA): TGTGCCAGCAGCGACGGTGGTTACGAGCAGTACTTC.

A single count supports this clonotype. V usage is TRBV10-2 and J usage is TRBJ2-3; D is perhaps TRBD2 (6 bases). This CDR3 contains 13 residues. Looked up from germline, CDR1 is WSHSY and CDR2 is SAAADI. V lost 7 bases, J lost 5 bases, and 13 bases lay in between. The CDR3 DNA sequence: TGCGCCAGCAAACCGGGAGTTATAGATACGCAGTATTTT. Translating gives CASKPGVIDTQYF.

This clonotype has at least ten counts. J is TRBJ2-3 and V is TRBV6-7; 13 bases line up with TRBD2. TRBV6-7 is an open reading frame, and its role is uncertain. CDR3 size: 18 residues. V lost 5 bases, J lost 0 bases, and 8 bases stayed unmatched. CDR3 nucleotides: TGTGCCAGCAGTCACGGACTAGCGGGGGCTACTAGCACAGATACGCAGTATTTT. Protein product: CASSHGLAGATSTDTQYF.

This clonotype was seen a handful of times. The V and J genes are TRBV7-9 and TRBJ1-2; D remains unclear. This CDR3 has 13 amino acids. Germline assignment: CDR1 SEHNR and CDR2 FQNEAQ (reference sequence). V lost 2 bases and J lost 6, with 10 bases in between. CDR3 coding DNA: TGTGCCAGCAGCTTATCTGATCTGGATGGCTACACCTTC. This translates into CASSLSDLDGYTF.

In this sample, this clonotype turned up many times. Here the CDR3 DNA reads TGCGCCAGCAGCTTGGAGGCGGGGCAGAGGTTCTTC. It encodes CASSLEAGQRFF. V gene TRBV5-1 combines with J gene TRBJ2-1; possibly TRBD2 for D (6 bases). This CDR3 is built from 12 residues. Trimming shortened V by 0 bases and J by 15 bases, and 13 bases separated the two germline ends. CDR1 is SGHRS, CDR2 YFSETQ, per germline.

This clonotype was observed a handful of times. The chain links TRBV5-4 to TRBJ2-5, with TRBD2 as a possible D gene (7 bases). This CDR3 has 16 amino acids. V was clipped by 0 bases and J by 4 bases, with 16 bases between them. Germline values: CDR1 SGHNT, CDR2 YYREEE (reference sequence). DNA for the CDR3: TGTGCCAGCAGCTTGGCCCGGGGGGCGCGGGGAGAGACCCAGTACTTC. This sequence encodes CASSLARGARGETQYF.

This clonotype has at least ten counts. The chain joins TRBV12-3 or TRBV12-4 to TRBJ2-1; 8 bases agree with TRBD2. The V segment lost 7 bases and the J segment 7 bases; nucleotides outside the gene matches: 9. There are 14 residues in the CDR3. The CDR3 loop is CASTAGLDLNEQFF. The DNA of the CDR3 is TGTGCCAGCACCGCGGGACTAGACTTAAATGAGCAGTTCTTC.

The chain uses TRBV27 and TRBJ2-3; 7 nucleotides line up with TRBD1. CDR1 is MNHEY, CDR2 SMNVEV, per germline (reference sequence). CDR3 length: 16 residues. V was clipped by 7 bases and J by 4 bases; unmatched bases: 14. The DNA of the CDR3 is TGTGCCAGCAAGCTATTTCGACAGGGCCTAGCAGATACGCAGTATTTT. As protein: CASKLFRQGLADTQYF.

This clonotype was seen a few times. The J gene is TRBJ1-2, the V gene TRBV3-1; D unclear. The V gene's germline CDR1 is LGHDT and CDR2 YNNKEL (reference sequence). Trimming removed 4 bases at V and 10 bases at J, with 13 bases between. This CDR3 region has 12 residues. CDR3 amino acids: CASSLRAGNYTF. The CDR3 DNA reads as TGTGCCAGCAGCCTCCGGGCTGGGAACTACACCTTC.

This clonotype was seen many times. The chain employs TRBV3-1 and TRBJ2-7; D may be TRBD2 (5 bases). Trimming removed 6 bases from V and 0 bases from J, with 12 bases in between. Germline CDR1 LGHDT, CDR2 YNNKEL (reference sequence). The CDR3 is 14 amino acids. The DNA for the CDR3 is TGTGCCAGCAGTCACGGACTGACCTCCTACGAGCAGTACTTC. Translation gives CASSHGLTSYEQYF.

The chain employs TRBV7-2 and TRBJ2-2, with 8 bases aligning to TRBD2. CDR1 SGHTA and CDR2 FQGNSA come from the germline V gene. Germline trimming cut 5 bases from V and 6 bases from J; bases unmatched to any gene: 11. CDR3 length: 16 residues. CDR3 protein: CASSRGGLVFAGELFF. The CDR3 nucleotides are TGTGCCAGCAGCCGTGGGGGACTAGTGTTCGCCGGGGAGCTGTTTTTT.

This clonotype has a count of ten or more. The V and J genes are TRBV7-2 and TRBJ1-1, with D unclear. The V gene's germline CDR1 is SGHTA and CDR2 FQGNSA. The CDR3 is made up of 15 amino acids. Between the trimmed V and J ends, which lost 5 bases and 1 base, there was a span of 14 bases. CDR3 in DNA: TGTGCCAGCAGCAAGAAATCGTCTCGGAACACTGAAGCTTTCTTT. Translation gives CASSKKSSRNTEAFF.

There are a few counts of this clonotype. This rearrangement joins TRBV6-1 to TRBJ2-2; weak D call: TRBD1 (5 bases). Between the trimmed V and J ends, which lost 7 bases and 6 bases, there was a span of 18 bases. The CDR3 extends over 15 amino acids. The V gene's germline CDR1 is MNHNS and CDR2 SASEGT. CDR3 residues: CASIEAQGSAGELFF. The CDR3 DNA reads TGTGCCAGCATAGAAGCCCAGGGATCGGCCGGGGAGCTGTTTTTT.

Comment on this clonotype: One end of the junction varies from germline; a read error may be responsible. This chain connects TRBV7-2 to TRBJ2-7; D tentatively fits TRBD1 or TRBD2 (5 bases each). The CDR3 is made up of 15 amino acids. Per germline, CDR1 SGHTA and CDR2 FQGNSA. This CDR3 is CATSNRDAASYEQYF. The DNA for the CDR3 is TGTGCCACCAGCAACCGGGACGCCGCTTCCTACGAGCAGTACTTC. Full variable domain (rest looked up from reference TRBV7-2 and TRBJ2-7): GAGVSQSPSNKVTEKGKDVELRCDPISGHTALYWYRQSLGQGLEFLIYFQGNSAPDKSGLPSDRFSAERTGGSVSTLTIQRTQQEDSAVYLCATSNRDAASYEQYFGPGTRLTVT.